This T cell receptor beta chain was sequenced during a study of OX40 agonist ivuxolimab in advanced cancers. The overall study: An agonistic human IgG2 monoclonal antibody against OX40 (CD134) was given. Study results and limitations: Among T cells, CD8+ cells averaged more expanded clones than CD4+ cells. Dosing at 0.1 to 3.0 mg/kg was accompanied by clonal expansion of CD4+ and CD8+ blood T cells by week 6.

In its sample, this clone was seen a few times. The target antigen is unknown. Trimming removed 0 bases from V and 3 bases from J, with 8 bases in between. The CDR3 has 14 residues. Germline V gives CDR1 SNHLY, CDR2 FYNNEI. Only in-frame clones appear in the TCRdb table, and some are missing; sequencing was by immunoSEQ multiplex PCR. The data show approximately 89,000 clones, 70% to 90% seen once. The chain combines TRBV2 with TRBJ1-1; D is unresolved. The sequencing here drew on CD4+ or CD8+ T cells sorted from blood, taken in a trial of the OX40 agonist ivuxolimab. This receptor was obtained from an adult with an advanced solid tumor such as melanoma, head and neck, liver or kidney cancer. CDR3 amino acids: CASSEAGMYTEAFF. CDR3 bases: TGTGCCAGCAGTGAAGCAGGGATGTACACTGAAGCTTTCTTT.